This T cell receptor beta chain comes out of a study of cytomegalovirus exposure and HLA in healthy donors. Note on this clone: Its antigen is still unknown.

General observations from the study: Usually a TCR sequence was rare, but some public TCRs were found in many donors.

V was shortened by 8 bases and J by 5 bases, with 18 bases between the two germline ends. CDR1 MNHEY and CDR2 SMNVEV come from the germline V gene (reference sequence). The CDR3 contains 15 residues. This table comes from immunoSEQ multiplex PCR, and its TCRdb copy is limited to in-frame clones, with some not included. The table shows some 110,000 clones, with roughly nine tenths occurring only once. Source material: PBMCs. The genes are TRBV27 and TRBJ2-2, with a weak D call TRBD1 (5 bases). The sequence came from a man aged 18 to 30 in good health and CMV-seropositive. CDR3 loop: CASSSGLVRTGELFF. The CDR3 nucleotides read TGTGCCAGCTCCTCAGGGTTGGTTAGGACCGGGGAGCTGTTTTTT.